This TCR beta chain was retrieved from a study of cytomegalovirus exposure and HLA in healthy donors. General study findings and limits: Several of the most significant clusters appeared linked to common viral pathogens, based on a later analysis. The presence/absence work took it that sequencing depth was about the same across donors.

About this clone itself: Its antigen is unidentified.

CDR3 length: 12 amino acids. V was trimmed by 4 bases and J by 4 bases, leaving 8 bases between them. CDR1 and CDR2 from the germline V gene are SQVTM and ANQGSEA. 13 Jbeta primers and 60 Vbeta primers were used for the PCR. Profiling relied on immunoSEQ multiplex PCR, and the TCRdb table lists in-frame clones only, not all of them. The table lists approximately 140,000 clones, 82% of them singletons, with around 1.9% in the top ten. The V gene is TRBV29-1, the J gene TRBJ1-3; D is unclear. What was sequenced was PBMCs. This receptor was taken from a woman in her thirties or forties in good health and CMV-seronegative. CDR3 coding DNA: TGCAGCGTTGCGTACAGCGGAAACACCATATATTTT. This sequence encodes CSVAYSGNTIYF.